The source of this T cell receptor (beta chain) is a study of Graves' ophthalmopathy and Graves' hyperthyroidism. RNA transcripts yielded amplified TCR beta CDR3 regions. First-round RT-PCR employed HTBI primers, with a second-round multiplex PCR after it. One entry per CDR3 protein results from TCRdb running MiXCR on the multiplex PCR reads. The table records about 1.1 million distinct CDR3 sequences, 35% to 45% of them present only once. The sample holds a few counts of this clonotype. The CDR3 totals 13 residues. Germline values: CDR1 SQVTM, CDR2 ANQGSEA. After removal of 7 bases from V and 2 bases from J, the junction contained 6 bases not matched to a gene.

The rearrangement joins TRBV29-1 to TRBJ1-1; 8 nucleotides agree with TRBD1. The TCR originated in an adult man with Graves' hyperthyroidism. Sequencing was performed on peripheral blood or thyroid tissue (not recorded which). The CDR3 reads CSARDRPNTEAFF. CDR3 in DNA: TGCAGCGCCCGGGACAGGCCCAACACTGAAGCTTTCTTT.